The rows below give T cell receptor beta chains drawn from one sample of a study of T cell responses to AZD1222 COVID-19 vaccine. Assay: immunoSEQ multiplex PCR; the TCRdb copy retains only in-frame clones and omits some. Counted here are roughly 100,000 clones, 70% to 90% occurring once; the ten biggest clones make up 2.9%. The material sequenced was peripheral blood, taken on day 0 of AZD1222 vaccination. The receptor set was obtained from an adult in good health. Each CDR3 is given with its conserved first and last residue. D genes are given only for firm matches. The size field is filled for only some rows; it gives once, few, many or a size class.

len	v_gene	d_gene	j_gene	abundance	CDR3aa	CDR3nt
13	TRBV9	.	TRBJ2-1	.	CASSASRGGPQFF	TGTGCCAGCAGCGCCTCGCGCGGGGGCCCGCAGTTCTTC
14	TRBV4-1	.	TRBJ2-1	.	CASSQWDGSNEQFF	TGCGCCAGCAGCCAATGGGACGGGTCAAACGAGCAGTTCTTC
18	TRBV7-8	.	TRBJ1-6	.	CASSARQISSSYNSPLHF	TGTGCCAGCAGCGCCAGACAGATTTCAAGCTCCTATAATTCACCCCTCCACTTT
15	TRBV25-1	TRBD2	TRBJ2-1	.	CASSLSLAGYNEQFF	TGTGCCAGCAGTTTGTCCCTAGCGGGATACAATGAGCAGTTCTTC
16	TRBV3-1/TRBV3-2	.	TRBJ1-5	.	CASSQTRTDSNQPQHF	TGTGCCAGCAGCCAAACCCGGACAGATAGCAATCAGCCCCAGCATTTT
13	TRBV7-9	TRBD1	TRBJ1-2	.	CASSGTGEGGYTF	TGTGCCAGCAGCGGGACAGGGGAGGGCGGCTACACCTTC
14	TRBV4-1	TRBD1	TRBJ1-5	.	CASSGPQGDQPQHF	TGCGCCAGCAGCGGGCCACAGGGGGATCAGCCCCAGCATTTT
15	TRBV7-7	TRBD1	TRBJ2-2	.	CASSSGTGNTGELFF	TGTGCTAGCAGCTCAGGGACAGGGAACACCGGGGAGCTGTTTTTT
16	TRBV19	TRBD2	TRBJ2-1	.	CASSKGGLAGGYEQFF	TGTGCCAGTAGTAAAGGGGGACTAGCGGGAGGCTATGAGCAGTTCTTC
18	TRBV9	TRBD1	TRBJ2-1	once	CASSPRRWGDRGSNEQFF	TGTGCCAGCAGCCCGAGACGCTGGGGGGACAGGGGTAGCAATGAGCAGTTCTTC
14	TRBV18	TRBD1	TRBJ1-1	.	CASSPGGGRTEAFF	TGTGCCAGCTCACCAGGAGGGGGCAGGACTGAAGCTTTCTTT
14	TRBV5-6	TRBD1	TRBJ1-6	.	CASSIRTGVSPLHF	TGTGCCAGCAGCATCCGGACAGGGGTTTCACCCCTCCACTTT
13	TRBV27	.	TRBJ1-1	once	CASSWAMNTEAFF	TGTGCCAGCAGTTGGGCTATGAACACTGAAGCTTTCTTT
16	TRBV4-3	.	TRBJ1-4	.	CASSQDFPGAVEKLFF	TGCGCCAGCAGCCAAGATTTTCCCGGGGCCGTTGAAAAACTGTTTTTT
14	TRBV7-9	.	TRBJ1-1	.	CASSGDAQNTEAFF	TGTGCCAGCAGCGGGGATGCCCAAAACACTGAAGCTTTCTTT
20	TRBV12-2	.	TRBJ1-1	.	CASRLEILRGQGCPGPEAFF	TGTGCAAGTCGCTTAGAAATCCTGCGCGGACAGGGGTGCCCAGGCCCGGAAGCTTTCTTT
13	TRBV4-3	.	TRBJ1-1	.	CASSQDRNTEAFF	TGCGCCAGCAGCCAGGATCGAAACACTGAAGCTTTCTTT
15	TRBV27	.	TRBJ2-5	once	CASRPGDTRGETQYF	TGTGCCAGCAGGCCTGGGGACACCCGGGGGGAGACCCAGTACTTC
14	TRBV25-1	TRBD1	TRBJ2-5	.	CASTDRGPQETQYF	TGTGCCAGTACAGACAGGGGTCCCCAAGAGACCCAGTACTTC
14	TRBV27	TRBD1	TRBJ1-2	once	CASSLGQGVFGYTF	TGTGCCAGCAGTTTGGGACAGGGGGTGTTTGGCTACACCTTC
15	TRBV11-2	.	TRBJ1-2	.	CASSFAGRRNYGYTF	TGTGCCAGCAGCTTCGCTGGGCGCAGGAACTATGGCTACACCTTC
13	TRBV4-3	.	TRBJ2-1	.	CASSHELAAEQFF	TGCGCCAGCAGCCACGAACTAGCAGCTGAGCAGTTCTTC
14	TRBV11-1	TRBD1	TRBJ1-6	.	CASSYRGRNSPLHF	TGTGCCAGCAGCTACAGGGGGCGGAATTCACCCCTCCACTTT
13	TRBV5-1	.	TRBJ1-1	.	CASSFAGHTEAFF	TGTGCCAGCAGCTTCGCGGGGCACACTGAAGCTTTCTTT
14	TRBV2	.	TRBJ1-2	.	CARYGGTTNYGYTF	TGTGCCCGATACGGCGGTACTACTAACTATGGCTACACCTTC
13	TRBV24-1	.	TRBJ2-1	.	CATGGHLNNEQFF	TGTGCCACCGGGGGACACTTAAACAATGAGCAGTTCTTC
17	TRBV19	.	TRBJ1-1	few	CASSIYSSFVMNTEAFF	TGTGCCAGTAGTATCTACTCCTCTTTTGTGATGAACACTGAAGCTTTCTTT
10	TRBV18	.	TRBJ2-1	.	CASGGGEQFF	TGTGCCAGCGGGGGAGGCGAGCAGTTCTTC
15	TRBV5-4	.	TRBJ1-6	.	CASSFGGNYNSPLHF	TGTGCCAGCAGCTTCGGGGGGAATTATAATTCACCCCTCCACTTT
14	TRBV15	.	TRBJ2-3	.	CATSRAGSTDTQYF	TGTGCCACCAGCAGAGCGGGCAGCACAGATACGCAGTATTTT
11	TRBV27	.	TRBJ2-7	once	CASSSGGEQYF	TGTGCCAGCAGTTCCGGCGGGGAGCAGTACTTC
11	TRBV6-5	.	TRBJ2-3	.	CASMEDVAQYF	TGTGCCAGCATGGAGGACGTTGCGCAGTATTTT
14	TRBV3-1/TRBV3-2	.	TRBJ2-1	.	CASSHGTFLNEQFF	TGTGCCAGCAGCCACGGGACCTTTCTCAATGAGCAGTTCTTC
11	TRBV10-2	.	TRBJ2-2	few	CASGGGGELFF	TGCGCCAGCGGGGGCGGCGGGGAGCTGTTTTTT
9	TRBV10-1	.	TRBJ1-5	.	CASRQPQHF	TGCGCCAGCAGGCAGCCCCAGCATTTT
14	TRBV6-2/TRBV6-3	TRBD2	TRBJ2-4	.	CASSYNGGGNIQYF	TGTGCCAGCAGTTACAATGGGGGGGGGAACATTCAGTACTTC
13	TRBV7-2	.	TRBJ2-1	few	CASSYRTPHEQFF	TGTGCCAGCAGCTATCGGACACCTCATGAGCAGTTCTTC
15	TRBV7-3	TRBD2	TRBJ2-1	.	CASSLMSGTYNEQFF	TGTGCCAGCAGCTTAATGAGCGGGACCTACAATGAGCAGTTCTTC
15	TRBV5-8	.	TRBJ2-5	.	CASSSGGRRQETQYF	TGTGCCAGCAGCTCCGGCGGCCGACGACAAGAGACCCAGTACTTC
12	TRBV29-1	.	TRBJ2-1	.	CSVVRLQNEQFF	TGCAGCGTTGTTAGGCTTCAAAATGAGCAGTTCTTC
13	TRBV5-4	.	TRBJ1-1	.	CASRGQGDTEAFF	TGTGCCAGCAGGGGACAAGGTGACACTGAAGCTTTCTTT
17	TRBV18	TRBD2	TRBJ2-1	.	CASSPLTSGRAYNEQFF	TGTGCCAGCTCACCACTCACTAGCGGGAGAGCCTACAATGAGCAGTTCTTC
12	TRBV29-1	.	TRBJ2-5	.	CSVGGAQETQYF	TGCAGCGTTGGAGGGGCCCAAGAGACCCAGTACTTC
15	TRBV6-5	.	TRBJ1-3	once	CASRATATSGNTIYF	TGTGCCAGCAGGGCGACAGCAACCTCTGGAAACACCATATATTTT
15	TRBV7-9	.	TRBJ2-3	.	CASSFSGLSTDTQYF	TGTGCCAGCAGCTTTTCCGGACTCAGCACAGATACGCAGTATTTT
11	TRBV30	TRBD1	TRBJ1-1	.	CAWGTDTEAFF	TGTGCCTGGGGGACAGACACTGAAGCTTTCTTT
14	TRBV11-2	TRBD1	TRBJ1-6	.	CASSPRDRGSPLHF	TGTGCCAGCAGCCCCCGGGACAGGGGTTCACCCCTCCACTTT
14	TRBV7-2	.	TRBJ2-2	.	CASSLQGRPGELFF	TGTGCCAGCAGCCTACAGGGTAGGCCCGGGGAGCTGTTTTTT
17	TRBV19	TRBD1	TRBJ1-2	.	CASSFLGNGGGNYGYTF	TGTGCCAGTAGTTTCCTAGGGAATGGAGGGGGCAACTATGGCTACACCTTC
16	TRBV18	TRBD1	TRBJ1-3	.	CASSPPDRVSGNTIYF	TGTGCCAGCTCACCACCGGACAGGGTCTCTGGAAACACCATATATTTT
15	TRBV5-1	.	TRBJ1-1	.	CASSLVDIMNTEAFF	TGCGCCAGCAGCTTGGTGGACATAATGAACACTGAAGCTTTCTTT
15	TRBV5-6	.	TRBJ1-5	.	CASSLGPYSNQPQHF	TGTGCCAGCAGCTTGGGCCCCTATAGCAATCAGCCCCAGCATTTT
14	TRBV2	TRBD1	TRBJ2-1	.	CASRGGDSYNEQFF	TGTGCCAGCAGAGGTGGGGACAGCTACAATGAGCAGTTCTTC
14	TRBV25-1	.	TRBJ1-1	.	CASSVDGWNTEAFF	TGTGCCAGCAGTGTGGACGGGTGGAACACTGAAGCTTTCTTT
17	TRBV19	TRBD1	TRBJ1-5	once	CASSMVPRGFGNQPQHF	TGTGCCAGTAGTATGGTCCCCAGGGGGTTCGGCAATCAGCCCCAGCATTTT